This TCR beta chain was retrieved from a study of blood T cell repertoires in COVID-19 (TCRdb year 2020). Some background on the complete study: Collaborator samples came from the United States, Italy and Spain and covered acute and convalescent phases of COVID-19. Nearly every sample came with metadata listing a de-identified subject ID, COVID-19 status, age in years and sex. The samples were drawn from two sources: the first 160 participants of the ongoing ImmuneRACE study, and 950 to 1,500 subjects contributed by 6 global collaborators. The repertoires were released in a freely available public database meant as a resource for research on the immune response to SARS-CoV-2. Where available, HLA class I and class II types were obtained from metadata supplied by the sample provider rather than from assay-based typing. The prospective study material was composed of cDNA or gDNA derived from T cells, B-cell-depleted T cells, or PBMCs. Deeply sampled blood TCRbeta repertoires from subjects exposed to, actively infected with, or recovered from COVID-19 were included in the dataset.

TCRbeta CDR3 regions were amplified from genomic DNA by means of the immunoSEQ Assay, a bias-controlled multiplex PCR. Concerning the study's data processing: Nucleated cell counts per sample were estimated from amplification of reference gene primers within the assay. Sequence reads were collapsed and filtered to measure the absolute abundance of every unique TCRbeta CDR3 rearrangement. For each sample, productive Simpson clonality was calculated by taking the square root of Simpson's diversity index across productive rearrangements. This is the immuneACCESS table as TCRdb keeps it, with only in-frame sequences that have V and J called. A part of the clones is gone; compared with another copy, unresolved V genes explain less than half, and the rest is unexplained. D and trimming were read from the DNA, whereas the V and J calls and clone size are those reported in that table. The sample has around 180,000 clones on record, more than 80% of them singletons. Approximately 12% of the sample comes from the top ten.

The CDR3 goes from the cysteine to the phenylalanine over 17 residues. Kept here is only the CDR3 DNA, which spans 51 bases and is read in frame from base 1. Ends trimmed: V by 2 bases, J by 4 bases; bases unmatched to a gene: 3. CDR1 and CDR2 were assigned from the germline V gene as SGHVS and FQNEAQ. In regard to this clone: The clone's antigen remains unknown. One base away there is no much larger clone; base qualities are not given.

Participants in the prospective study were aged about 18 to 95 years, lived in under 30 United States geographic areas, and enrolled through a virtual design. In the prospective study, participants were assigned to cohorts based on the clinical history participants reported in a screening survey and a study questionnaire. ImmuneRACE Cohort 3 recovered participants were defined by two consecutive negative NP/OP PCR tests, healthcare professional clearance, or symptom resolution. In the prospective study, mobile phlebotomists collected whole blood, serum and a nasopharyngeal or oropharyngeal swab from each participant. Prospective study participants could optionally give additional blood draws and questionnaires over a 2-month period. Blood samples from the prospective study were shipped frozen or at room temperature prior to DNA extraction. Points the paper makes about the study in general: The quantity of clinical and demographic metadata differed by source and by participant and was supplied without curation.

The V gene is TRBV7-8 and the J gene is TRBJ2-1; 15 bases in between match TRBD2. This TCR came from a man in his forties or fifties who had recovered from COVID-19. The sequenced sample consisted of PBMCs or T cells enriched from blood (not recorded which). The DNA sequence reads TGTGCCAGCAGCTTATTGGGACTAGCGGGGGGTTACAATGAGCAGTTCTTC. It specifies CASSLLGLAGGYNEQFF.